This T cell receptor (beta chain) is from a study of T cells after posttransplantation cyclophosphamide. Profiled with immunoSEQ multiplex PCR; TCRdb holds only in-frame clones, not every one. Among thousands of clones listed, roughly 89% were seen once. The CDR3 runs 16 residues. J gave up 8 bases and V 2 bases, and 9 bases lay outside the gene matches. Per germline, CDR1 MNHNY and CDR2 SVGAGI (reference sequence). The V call is TRBV6-6, the J call TRBJ2-4, with TRBD2 matching over 10 bases. The receptor's source is a woman aged 55 to 70 in good health, CMV-negative, and a related stem cell transplant donor. Sequenced input: memory CD4+ T cells sorted from PBMCs. CDR3 in amino acids: CASSYGSGGTRDIQYF. DNA for the CDR3: TGTGCCAGCAGTTACGGTAGCGGGGGGACTAGGGACATTCAGTACTTC.